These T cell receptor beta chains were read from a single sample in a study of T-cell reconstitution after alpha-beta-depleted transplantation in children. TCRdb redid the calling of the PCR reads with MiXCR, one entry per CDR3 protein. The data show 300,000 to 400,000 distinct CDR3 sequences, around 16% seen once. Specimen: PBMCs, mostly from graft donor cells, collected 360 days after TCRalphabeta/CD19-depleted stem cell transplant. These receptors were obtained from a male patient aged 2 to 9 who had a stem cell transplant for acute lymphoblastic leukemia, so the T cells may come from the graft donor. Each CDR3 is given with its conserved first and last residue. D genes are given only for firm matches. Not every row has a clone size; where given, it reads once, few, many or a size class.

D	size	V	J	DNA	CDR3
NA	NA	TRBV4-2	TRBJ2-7	TGTGCCAGCAGCCAAGATCTGGGGGGATCTATATCCTACGAGCAGTACTTC	CASSQDLGGSISYEQYF
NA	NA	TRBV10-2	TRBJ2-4	TGCGCCAGCAGTGGCTCGCCTGCCAAAAACATTCAGTACTTC	CASSGSPAKNIQYF
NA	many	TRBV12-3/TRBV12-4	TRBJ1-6	TGTGCCAGCAGTTTAGGGGTAACGAGAAGGGATTCACCCCTCCACTTT	CASSLGVTRRDSPLHF
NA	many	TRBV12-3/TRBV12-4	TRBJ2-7	TGTGCCAGCAGCCCGGACAGCAACTACGAGCAGTACTTC	CASSPDSNYEQYF
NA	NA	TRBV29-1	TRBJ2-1	TGCAGCGTTGAAGATGAGTTGGTAAGAACAAGCTCCTACAATGAGCAGTTCTTC	CSVEDELVRTSSYNEQFF
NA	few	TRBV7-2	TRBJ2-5	TGTGCCAGCAGCTGGGGACCGGATGAGACCCAGTACTTC	CASSWGPDETQYF
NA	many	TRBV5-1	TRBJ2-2	TGCGCCAGCAGCTTAGAGGCCGGACTTGGCGAGCTGTTTTTT	CASSLEAGLGELFF
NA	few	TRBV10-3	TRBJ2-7	TGTGCCACCAACCCGGAACTGGGGATCGGTGCCTACGAGCAGTACTTC	CATNPELGIGAYEQYF
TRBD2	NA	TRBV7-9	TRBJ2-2	TGTGCCAGCAGCTTTCTAGCGGGCGGGGAGCTGTTTTTT	CASSFLAGGELFF
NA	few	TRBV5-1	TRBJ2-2	TGCGCCAGCAGCTTGGACAGCGAGAACACCGGGGAGCTGTTTTTT	CASSLDSENTGELFF
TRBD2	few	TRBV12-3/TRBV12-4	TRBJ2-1	TGTGCCAGCAGTTCCACCCTCGGGACTAGCGGGAGACCTTACAATGAGCAGTTCTTC	CASSSTLGTSGRPYNEQFF
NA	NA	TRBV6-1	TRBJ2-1	TGTGCCAGCAGTAGAAGCCTAGGAGGGTGGGATGAGCAGTTCTTC	CASSRSLGGWDEQFF
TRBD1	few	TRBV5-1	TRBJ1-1	TGCGCCAGCAGCCCGCTACAGGGGGCGATGAACACTGAAGCTTTCTTT	CASSPLQGAMNTEAFF